Listed below are T cell receptor beta chains from one sample, sequenced in a study of T cell repertoires in cytomegalovirus infection. TCRdb processed the reads anew with MiXCR; each CDR3 protein has one entry. The table has roughly 280,000 distinct CDR3 sequences, roughly 10% seen once. Sequencing was carried out using PBMCs. The receptor set was obtained from a human donor in good health (CMV status not recorded). Some clones in this sample may be carry-over from other donors' samples. CDR3s include the opening cysteine and the closing phenylalanine or tryptophan. D genes are given only for firm matches. The size entry is marked missing in some rows and otherwise reads once, few, many or a size class.

D	size	V	J	CDR3	DNA
-	many	TRBV7-2	TRBJ2-7	CASSERQVHEQYF	TGTGCCAGCAGCGAGCGACAGGTCCACGAGCAGTACTTC
TRBD1	many	TRBV6-1	TRBJ2-3	CASRGTGGTRTDTQYF	TGTGCCAGCAGAGGGACAGGTGGTACTCGCACAGATACGCAGTATTTT
TRBD1	many	TRBV29-1	TRBJ1-1	CSSGGGSTEAFF	TGCAGCTCAGGGGGGGGTAGCACTGAAGCTTTCTTT
-	few	TRBV6-2/TRBV6-3	TRBJ2-7	CASSSIRARDEQYF	TGTGCCAGCAGTTCCATTAGGGCCAGGGACGAGCAGTACTTC
-	many	TRBV7-2	TRBJ1-1	CASSLKGVQGNTEAFF	TGTGCCAGCAGCTTAAAAGGAGTACAGGGGAACACTGAAGCTTTCTTT
-	many	TRBV11-2	TRBJ2-1	CASSLVSDEQFF	TGTGCCAGCAGCTTAGTGTCTGATGAGCAGTTCTTC
-	-	TRBV7-2	TRBJ2-3	CASSLETSTDTQYF	TGTGCCAGCAGCTTAGAAACTAGCACAGATACGCAGTATTTT
-	few	TRBV2	TRBJ2-5	CASNGRSQETQYF	TGTGCCAGCAATGGACGATCACAAGAGACCCAGTACTTC
-	many	TRBV7-2	TRBJ1-5	CASSLTGLGNQPQHF	TGTGCCAGCAGCCTTACAGGGCTGGGCAATCAGCCCCAGCATTTT
TRBD1	many	TRBV7-2	TRBJ2-5	CASSLGDRGSQETQYF	TGTGCCAGCAGCTTGGGGGACAGGGGGTCCCAAGAGACCCAGTACTTC
-	many	TRBV7-2	TRBJ1-4	CASSPRSGRTGEKLFF	TGTGCCAGCAGCCCTCGGTCGGGGCGAACGGGAGAAAAACTGTTTTTT
TRBD1	many	TRBV7-2	TRBJ1-1	CASSARQGGEAFF	TGTGCCAGCAGCGCGCGACAGGGTGGTGAAGCTTTCTTT